This T cell receptor beta chain originates from a study of T cells expressing NK-cell markers. Whole-study context: The TCR beta repertoires originated in sorted CD3+CD56+NKG2C+, CD3+CD56+NKG2C- and CD3+CD56-NKG2C+ T cells. The eight sequenced donors comprised seven who were HCMV-seropositive and one who was seronegative.

Points on this clonotype: The antigen is not known.

Germline CDR1 and CDR2: MGHDK and SYGVNS. This CDR3 region has 14 residues. TCRdb re-called the 5' RACE reads and shows each CDR3 protein once, DNA omitted. This table lists 150,000 to 160,000 distinct CDR3 sequences. Study-wide results and caveats: Evidence did not settle whether expanded NKG2C+ T cell clones targeted HCMV.

Source material: blood T cells: a sorted CD56 or NKG2C T cell subset, CD4+ or CD8+ T cells, or bulk PBMC T cells (not recorded which). The chain employs TRBV25-1 and TRBJ2-2. The sequence was obtained from a woman aged 45-59 years in good health. Here the CDR3 reads CASSGAGEHGELFF. Full variable domain (missing parts from reference TRBV25-1 and TRBJ2-2): EADIYQTPRYLVIGTGKKITLECSQTMGHDKMYWYQQDPGMELHLIHYSYGVNSTEKGDLSSESTVSRIRTEHFPLTLESARPSHTSQYLCASSGAGEHGELFFGEGSRLTVL.